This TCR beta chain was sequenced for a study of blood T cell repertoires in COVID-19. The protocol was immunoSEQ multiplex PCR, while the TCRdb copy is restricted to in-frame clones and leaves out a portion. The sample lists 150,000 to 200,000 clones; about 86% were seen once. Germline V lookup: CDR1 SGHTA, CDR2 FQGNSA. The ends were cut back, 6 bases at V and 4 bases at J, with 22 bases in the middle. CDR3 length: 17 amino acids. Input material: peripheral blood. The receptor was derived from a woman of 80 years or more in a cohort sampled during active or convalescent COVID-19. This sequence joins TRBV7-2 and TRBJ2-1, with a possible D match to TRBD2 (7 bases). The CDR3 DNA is TGTGCCAGCAGACAAATCGAGGGGGGGCAAGGATACAATGAGCAGTTCTTC. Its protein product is CASRQIEGGQGYNEQFF.